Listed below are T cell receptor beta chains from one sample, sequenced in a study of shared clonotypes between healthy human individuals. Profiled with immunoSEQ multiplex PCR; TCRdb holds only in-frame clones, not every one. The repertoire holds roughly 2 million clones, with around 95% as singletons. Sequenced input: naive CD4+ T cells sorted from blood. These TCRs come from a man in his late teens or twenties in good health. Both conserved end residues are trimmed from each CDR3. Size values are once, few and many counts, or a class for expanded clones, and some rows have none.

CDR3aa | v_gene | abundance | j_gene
ASSYGQANEKLF | TRBV6-5 | . | TRBJ1-4
ASSQRGDRYYEQY | TRBV7-2 | . | TRBJ2-7
SVGGGSSNGYT | TRBV29-1 | . | TRBJ1-2
ASSESRGGYT | TRBV6-1 | . | TRBJ1-2
ASSSWAGGSIEQY | TRBV28 | . | TRBJ2-7
ASSLYAGYEQY | TRBV27 | . | TRBJ2-7
ASSLFGGSRYNEQF | TRBV5-4 | . | TRBJ2-1
ASSALGAGETQY | TRBV6-6 | . | TRBJ2-5
ASSGTGDYNEQF | TRBV18 | . | TRBJ2-1
ASSLRPGQTNTEAF | TRBV5-1 | . | TRBJ1-1
SVEAEDRGEGELF | TRBV29-1 | once | TRBJ2-2
AFIMGGPSSYEQY | TRBV5-5 | . | TRBJ2-7
ASSLRQSGGYGYT | TRBV7-2 | . | TRBJ1-2
ASAGTGGNTIY | TRBV2 | . | TRBJ1-3
ASTEVAGAIDNQPQH | TRBV28 | . | TRBJ1-5
ASSPQGRDNEQF | TRBV7-2 | . | TRBJ2-1
ASSVDQASVGNTIY | TRBV9 | . | TRBJ1-3
ASSVDPAGSSYEQY | TRBV9 | . | TRBJ2-7
ASSRTSNSYNEQF | TRBV5-5 | . | TRBJ2-1
ASSYRPAGNEQF | TRBV7-2 | . | TRBJ2-1
ASRRNTGLVGNEQY | TRBV5-1 | . | TRBJ2-7
ASSVTGLQETQY | TRBV5-1 | once | TRBJ2-5
ASSSGTSGGAWETQY | TRBV5-1 | . | TRBJ2-5
ASSALQGNYGYT | TRBV13 | . | TRBJ1-2
ASSIRTDPKSIQY | TRBV7-2 | . | TRBJ2-4
ASRTPGTGGELF | TRBV6-1 | . | TRBJ2-2
ASSTDGSRETQY | TRBV5-1 | once | TRBJ2-5
AISDIDYYGYT | TRBV10-3 | . | TRBJ1-2
ASSDTWNQPQH | TRBV25-1 | once | TRBJ1-5
ASSGRDGFNSPLH | TRBV28 | . | TRBJ1-6
ASSFGLAGGLGETQY | TRBV5-1 | . | TRBJ2-5
ASSPSSTGNLEKLF | TRBV5-1 | . | TRBJ1-4
ASSLPGGSGANVLT | TRBV27 | . | TRBJ2-6
ASGLVVGSYEQY | TRBV12-5 | once | TRBJ2-7
ASSFGSGGHQETQY | TRBV5-1 | . | TRBJ2-5
ASSLLPTGRNSPLH | TRBV28 | . | TRBJ1-6
ASSYLQSPLH | TRBV6-5 | . | TRBJ1-6
ASSRDGYYGYT | TRBV6-6 | . | TRBJ1-2